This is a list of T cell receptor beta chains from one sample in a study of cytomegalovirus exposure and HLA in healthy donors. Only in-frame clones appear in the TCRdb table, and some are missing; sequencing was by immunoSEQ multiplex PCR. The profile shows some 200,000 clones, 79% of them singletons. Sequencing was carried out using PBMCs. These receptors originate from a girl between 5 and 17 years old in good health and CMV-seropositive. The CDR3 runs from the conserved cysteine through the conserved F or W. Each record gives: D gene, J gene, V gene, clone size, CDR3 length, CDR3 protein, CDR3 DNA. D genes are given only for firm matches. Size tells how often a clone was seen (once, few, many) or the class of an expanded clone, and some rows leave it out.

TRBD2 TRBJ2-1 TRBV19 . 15 CASSISLAAYNEQFF TGTGCCAGTAGTATTAGTCTAGCGGCCTACAATGAGCAGTTCTTC
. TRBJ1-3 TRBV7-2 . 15 CASSLMGGAGNTIYF TGTGCCAGCAGCTTAATGGGCGGGGCTGGAAACACCATATATTTT
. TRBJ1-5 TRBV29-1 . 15 CSGNRGPGGNQPQHF TGCAGCGGGAACAGAGGGCCCGGGGGCAATCAGCCCCAGCATTTT
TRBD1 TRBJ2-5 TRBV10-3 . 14 CAISVRGREETQYF TGTGCCATCAGTGTAAGGGGGCGCGAGGAGACCCAGTACTTC
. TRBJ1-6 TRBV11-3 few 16 CASSARTADNNSPLHF TGTGCCAGCAGCGCAAGGACAGCGGACAATAATTCACCCCTCCACTTT
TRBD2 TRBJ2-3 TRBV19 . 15 CASSPVGGATDTQYF TGTGCCAGTAGTCCCGTCGGGGGGGCAACAGATACGCAGTATTTT
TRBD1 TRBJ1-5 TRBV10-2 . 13 CASQGARDQPQHF TGCGCCAGCCAGGGGGCCAGAGATCAGCCCCAGCATTTT
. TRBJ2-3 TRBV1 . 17 CTSSQGTSGGGHDTQYF TGCACCAGCAGCCAAGGTACTAGCGGGGGGGGTCATGATACGCAGTATTTT
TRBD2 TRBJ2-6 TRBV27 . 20 CASSLVAGGVWGSGANVLTF TGTGCCAGCAGTTTAGTAGCGGGGGGTGTGTGGGGCTCTGGGGCCAACGTCCTGACTTTC
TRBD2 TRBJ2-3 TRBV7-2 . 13 CATRLAVTDTQYF TGTGCCACCAGACTAGCGGTGACAGATACGCAGTATTTT
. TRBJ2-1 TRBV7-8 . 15 CASSHTGLLGDEQFF TGTGCCAGCAGCCACACAGGGCTCTTGGGGGATGAGCAGTTCTTC
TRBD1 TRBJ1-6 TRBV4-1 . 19 CASSRIFGQADSYNSPLHF TGCGCCAGCAGCCGAATCTTTGGACAGGCGGACTCCTATAATTCACCCCTCCACTTT
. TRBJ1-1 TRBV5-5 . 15 CASSLVSGQNTEAFF TGTGCCAGCAGTTTGGTCTCTGGCCAGAACACTGAAGCTTTCTTT
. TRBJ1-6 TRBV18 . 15 CASSPETAMNSPLHF TGTGCCAGCTCACCGGAGACAGCGATGAATTCACCCCTCCACTTT
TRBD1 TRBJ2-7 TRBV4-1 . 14 CASSYGQGSYEQYF TGCGCCAGCAGCTACGGACAGGGCTCCTACGAGCAGTACTTC
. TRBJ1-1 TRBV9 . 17 CASSLRGSNSVNTEAFF TGTGCCAGCAGCCTTAGGGGCAGTAATTCGGTGAACACTGAAGCTTTCTTT
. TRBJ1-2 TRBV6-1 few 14 CASIERQGNYGYTF TGTGCCAGCATCGAACGGCAGGGAAACTATGGCTACACCTTC
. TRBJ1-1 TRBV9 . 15 CASSVQGGVGTEAFF TGTGCCAGCAGCGTACAGGGCGGGGTGGGCACTGAAGCTTTCTTT
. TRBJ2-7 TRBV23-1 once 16 CASSPSPQGLPYEQYF TGCGCCAGCAGTCCTTCGCCTCAGGGCTTACCCTACGAGCAGTACTTC
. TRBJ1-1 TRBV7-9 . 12 CATWGDGTEAFF TGTGCCACCTGGGGCGATGGCACTGAAGCTTTCTTT
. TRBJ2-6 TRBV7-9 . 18 CASSLAYLRASGANVLTF TGTGCCAGCAGCTTAGCGTATCTGAGGGCCTCTGGGGCCAACGTCCTGACTTTC
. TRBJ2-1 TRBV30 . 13 CALNGARGGEQFF TGTGCACTAAATGGGGCTCGCGGCGGCGAGCAGTTCTTC
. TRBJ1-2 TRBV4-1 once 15 CASSQDGLGVGGYTF TGCGCCAGCAGCCAAGATGGACTAGGGGTTGGGGGCTACACCTTC
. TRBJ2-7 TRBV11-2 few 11 CASSLAIEQYF TGTGCCAGCAGCTTAGCTATCGAGCAGTACTTC
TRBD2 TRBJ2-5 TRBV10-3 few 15 CAISGTSGGEETQYF TGTGCCATCAGCGGGACTAGCGGGGGGGAAGAGACCCAGTACTTC
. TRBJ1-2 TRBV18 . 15 CASSPPGGEPYGYTF TGTGCCAGCTCACCCCCTGGGGGGGAACCGTATGGCTACACCTTC
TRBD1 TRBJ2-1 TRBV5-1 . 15 CASSWSGGSYNEQFF TGCGCCAGCAGCTGGTCAGGGGGCTCCTACAATGAGCAGTTCTTC
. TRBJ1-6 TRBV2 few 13 CASSPGVSSPLHF TGTGCCAGCAGTCCAGGGGTTAGTTCACCCCTCCACTTT
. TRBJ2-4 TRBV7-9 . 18 CASSLAFQGRWAKNIQYF TGTGCCAGCAGCTTAGCTTTTCAGGGCCGCTGGGCCAAAAACATTCAGTACTTC
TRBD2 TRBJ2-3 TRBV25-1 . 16 CASSDSGGAHTDTQYF TGTGCCAGCAGTGACTCCGGGGGGGCCCACACAGATACGCAGTATTTT
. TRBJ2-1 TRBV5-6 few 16 CASSSPTASSYNEQFF TGTGCCAGCAGCTCCCCCACGGCTAGCTCCTACAATGAGCAGTTCTTC
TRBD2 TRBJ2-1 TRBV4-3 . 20 CASSQESGILLAGQFNEQFF TGCGCCAGCAGCCAAGAGTCAGGGATCTTACTAGCGGGCCAATTCAATGAGCAGTTCTTC
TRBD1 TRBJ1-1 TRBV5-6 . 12 CASSRTGTEAFF TGTGCCAGCAGCCGGACAGGGACTGAAGCTTTCTTT
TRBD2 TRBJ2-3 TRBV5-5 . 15 CASGTLGGSTDTQYF TGTGCCAGCGGCACACTCGGGGGGAGCACAGATACGCAGTATTTT
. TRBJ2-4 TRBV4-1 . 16 CASSQVEQGSIGIQYF TGCGCCAGCAGCCAGGTAGAACAGGGTTCGATCGGCATTCAGTACTTC